The rows below give T cell receptor beta chains drawn from one sample of a study of T cells in localized non-small cell lung cancer. The protocol was immunoSEQ multiplex PCR, while the TCRdb copy is restricted to in-frame clones and leaves out a portion. The table shows some 49,000 clones, with about 86% occurring only once. The sequenced sample was peripheral blood mononuclear cells, obtained before any cancer treatment. The receptors stem from a man aged 35 to 69 with stage III lung adenocarcinoma. The CDR3 runs from the conserved cysteine through the conserved F or W. D genes are given only for firm matches. Clone size is stated in some rows and not others, as once, few, many or a class when expanded.

d_call: NA
v_call: TRBV4-1
clone_size: NA
j_call: TRBJ2-5
cdr3_nt: TGCGCCAGCAGCCAAGATCTAGGGTTAGACCCAGAGACCCAGTACTTC
cdr3_aa: CASSQDLGLDPETQYF

d_call: NA
v_call: TRBV10-1
clone_size: NA
j_call: TRBJ2-7
cdr3_nt: TGCGCCAGCAGTGAAGGCCCCTCCTACGAGCAGTACTTC
cdr3_aa: CASSEGPSYEQYF

d_call: TRBD1
v_call: TRBV11-2
clone_size: NA
j_call: TRBJ2-3
cdr3_nt: TGTGCCAGCAGCTTACTACTTACGGGACAGTTCACAGATACGCAGTATTTT
cdr3_aa: CASSLLLTGQFTDTQYF

d_call: NA
v_call: TRBV18
clone_size: NA
j_call: TRBJ2-7
cdr3_nt: TGTGCCAGCTCACCAAGCGACAGCGCACACGGGTACGAGCAGTACTTC
cdr3_aa: CASSPSDSAHGYEQYF

d_call: TRBD1
v_call: TRBV5-8
clone_size: NA
j_call: TRBJ2-1
cdr3_nt: TGTGCCAGCAGCGGCCGGGACAGGAGCTACAATGAGCAGTTCTTC
cdr3_aa: CASSGRDRSYNEQFF

d_call: NA
v_call: TRBV29-1
clone_size: NA
j_call: TRBJ1-1
cdr3_nt: TGCAGCGTTGAAAGGAACACTGAAGCTTTCTTT
cdr3_aa: CSVERNTEAFF

d_call: NA
v_call: TRBV2
clone_size: NA
j_call: TRBJ1-6
cdr3_nt: TGTGCCAGCATACAGGGCCCGGACTATAATTCACCCCTCCACTTT
cdr3_aa: CASIQGPDYNSPLHF

d_call: TRBD1
v_call: TRBV19
clone_size: NA
j_call: TRBJ2-5
cdr3_nt: TGTGCCAGTAGTATAGAAAGGGGGCGATTGGAGACCCAGTACTTC
cdr3_aa: CASSIERGRLETQYF

d_call: TRBD1
v_call: TRBV7-7
clone_size: NA
j_call: TRBJ2-5
cdr3_nt: TGTGCCAGCAGCTTAGCTTACCAGGGGGCGGGAGAGACCCAGTACTTC
cdr3_aa: CASSLAYQGAGETQYF

d_call: NA
v_call: TRBV6-6
clone_size: NA
j_call: TRBJ2-7
cdr3_nt: TGTGCCAGCACCTCCCCGGACAGAGCCTACGAGCAGTACTTC
cdr3_aa: CASTSPDRAYEQYF

d_call: TRBD1
v_call: TRBV7-2
clone_size: NA
j_call: TRBJ1-1
cdr3_nt: TGTGCCAGCAGCTTAGGGGACAGTCTTATGACTTTCTTT
cdr3_aa: CASSLGDSLMTFF

d_call: NA
v_call: TRBV18
clone_size: NA
j_call: TRBJ1-2
cdr3_nt: TGTGCCAGCTCACCGGACAGATTGCCCTATGGCTACACCTTC
cdr3_aa: CASSPDRLPYGYTF

d_call: NA
v_call: TRBV2
clone_size: NA
j_call: TRBJ1-4
cdr3_nt: TGTGCCAGCATCGGGACTGGGGGGGATGAAAAACTGTTTTTT
cdr3_aa: CASIGTGGDEKLFF

d_call: TRBD1
v_call: TRBV19
clone_size: NA
j_call: TRBJ2-7
cdr3_nt: TGTGCCAGTAGGAGACAGGGGCGCTACGAGCAGTACTTC
cdr3_aa: CASRRQGRYEQYF

d_call: TRBD1
v_call: TRBV19
clone_size: NA
j_call: TRBJ2-2
cdr3_nt: TGTGCCAGTACCTCGGACAGGGAAATGACCGGGGAGCTGTTTTTT
cdr3_aa: CASTSDREMTGELFF

d_call: NA
v_call: TRBV12-5
clone_size: NA
j_call: TRBJ2-7
cdr3_nt: TGTGCTAGTGGATTCACCACGGCAGGGGCTGTATACGAGCAGTACTTC
cdr3_aa: CASGFTTAGAVYEQYF

d_call: TRBD2
v_call: TRBV15
clone_size: NA
j_call: TRBJ2-1
cdr3_nt: TGTGCCACCAGCCCCGGGGGGGCCGTTGCCCAGGGGAATGAGCAGTTCTTC
cdr3_aa: CATSPGGAVAQGNEQFF

d_call: TRBD1
v_call: TRBV6-6
clone_size: NA
j_call: TRBJ2-7
cdr3_nt: TGTGCCAGCAGTTATACCCGGGACAGGGTACACGAGCAGTACTTC
cdr3_aa: CASSYTRDRVHEQYF

d_call: NA
v_call: TRBV7-3
clone_size: NA
j_call: TRBJ1-1
cdr3_nt: TGTGCCAGCAGCCAACATGGGGGCACTGAAGCTTTCTTT
cdr3_aa: CASSQHGGTEAFF

d_call: NA
v_call: TRBV6-5
clone_size: NA
j_call: TRBJ2-7
cdr3_nt: TGTGCCAGCAGTGACTGGGCAGTGGATCACTACGAGCAGTACTTC
cdr3_aa: CASSDWAVDHYEQYF

d_call: NA
v_call: TRBV5-4
clone_size: few
j_call: TRBJ1-6
cdr3_nt: TGTGCCAGCAGCTTGGCCGGGGGAGGGGGGACTTCACCCCTCCACTTT
cdr3_aa: CASSLAGGGGTSPLHF

d_call: NA
v_call: TRBV2
clone_size: NA
j_call: TRBJ1-4
cdr3_nt: TGTGCCAGCAGTGAAGGGCCAGGAAGGGATGAAAAACTGTTTTTT
cdr3_aa: CASSEGPGRDEKLFF

d_call: TRBD1
v_call: TRBV6-6
clone_size: NA
j_call: TRBJ1-2
cdr3_nt: TGTGCCAGCAGCGGGACAGGAAATAACTATGGCTACACCTTC
cdr3_aa: CASSGTGNNYGYTF

d_call: TRBD2
v_call: TRBV30
clone_size: NA
j_call: TRBJ2-6
cdr3_nt: TGTGCCTGGAGTGTGGTGCTAGCGGGGTTCTCTGGGGCCAACGTCCTGACTTTC
cdr3_aa: CAWSVVLAGFSGANVLTF

d_call: NA
v_call: TRBV6-1
clone_size: NA
j_call: TRBJ1-2
cdr3_nt: TGTGCCAGCAGTGCCAGGTCCTCTAGGGGTGGCTACACCTTC
cdr3_aa: CASSARSSRGGYTF

d_call: NA
v_call: TRBV6-1
clone_size: few
j_call: TRBJ2-4
cdr3_nt: TGTGCCAGCAGTGTTCGAAACATTCAGTACTTC
cdr3_aa: CASSVRNIQYF

d_call: TRBD2
v_call: TRBV9
clone_size: NA
j_call: TRBJ2-7
cdr3_nt: TGTGCCAGCAGCGAGAGGGACTACTCCTACGAGCAGTACTTC
cdr3_aa: CASSERDYSYEQYF

d_call: NA
v_call: TRBV7-8
clone_size: once
j_call: TRBJ2-7
cdr3_nt: TGTGCCAGCAGCTTCGCTGGGGGCGAGCAGTACTTC
cdr3_aa: CASSFAGGEQYF

d_call: TRBD1
v_call: TRBV19
clone_size: NA
j_call: TRBJ1-2
cdr3_nt: TGTGCCAGTAGTATAACATGGGACAGCTCCTATGGCTACACCTTC
cdr3_aa: CASSITWDSSYGYTF

d_call: TRBD1
v_call: TRBV5-1
clone_size: NA
j_call: TRBJ2-1
cdr3_nt: TGCGCCAGCAGCTTGGAGACAGGGGCAATCACTGAGCAGTTCTTC
cdr3_aa: CASSLETGAITEQFF

d_call: NA
v_call: TRBV9
clone_size: NA
j_call: TRBJ1-1
cdr3_nt: TGTGCCAGCAGCGTAGGAAAGCTTATGAACACTGAAGCTTTCTTT
cdr3_aa: CASSVGKLMNTEAFF

d_call: TRBD2
v_call: TRBV6-4
clone_size: NA
j_call: TRBJ2-3
cdr3_nt: TGTGCCAGCAGTGACGGACTAGCGGGGGGGCCAGATACGCAGTATTTT
cdr3_aa: CASSDGLAGGPDTQYF

d_call: TRBD2
v_call: TRBV6-5
clone_size: NA
j_call: TRBJ2-3
cdr3_nt: TGTGCCAGCAGGCCGCGGGGGGACTTCACAGATACGCAGTATTTT
cdr3_aa: CASRPRGDFTDTQYF

d_call: NA
v_call: TRBV29-1
clone_size: NA
j_call: TRBJ2-5
cdr3_nt: TGCAGCGTTTCGGGGGCATCGGAGACCCAGTACTTC
cdr3_aa: CSVSGASETQYF

d_call: TRBD2
v_call: TRBV30
clone_size: NA
j_call: TRBJ2-7
cdr3_nt: TGTGCCTGGAGTCCCCCCCCGGGACTAGCACTCTACGAGCAGTACTTC
cdr3_aa: CAWSPPPGLALYEQYF

d_call: NA
v_call: TRBV9
clone_size: few
j_call: TRBJ1-6
cdr3_nt: TGTGCCAGCAGTTTCTCCGGGACACCTAATTCACCCCTCCACTTT
cdr3_aa: CASSFSGTPNSPLHF

d_call: NA
v_call: TRBV10-3
clone_size: once
j_call: TRBJ1-2
cdr3_nt: TGTGCCATCAGGGAAGCGGCAGGTAATAGTGGCTACACCTTC
cdr3_aa: CAIREAAGNSGYTF

d_call: NA
v_call: TRBV11-1
clone_size: NA
j_call: TRBJ2-2
cdr3_nt: TGTGCCAGCAGCCAACGACTCGACGGGGAGCTGTTTTTT
cdr3_aa: CASSQRLDGELFF

d_call: NA
v_call: TRBV20-1
clone_size: NA
j_call: TRBJ1-1
cdr3_nt: TGCAGTGCTAGAGAGAGCACTGAAGCTTTCTTT
cdr3_aa: CSARESTEAFF

d_call: TRBD1
v_call: TRBV6-1
clone_size: NA
j_call: TRBJ1-6
cdr3_nt: TGTGCCAGCGGCCGGGACAGAAATTCACCCCTCCACTTT
cdr3_aa: CASGRDRNSPLHF

d_call: TRBD1
v_call: TRBV5-1
clone_size: once
j_call: TRBJ2-7
cdr3_nt: TGCGCCAGCAGCAGGGGACAGAGTGAAGGGTACGAGCAGTACTTC
cdr3_aa: CASSRGQSEGYEQYF

d_call: NA
v_call: TRBV29-1
clone_size: NA
j_call: TRBJ2-1
cdr3_nt: TGCAGCGTTGATGAGGTACAGGGTACCTACAATGAGCAGTTCTTC
cdr3_aa: CSVDEVQGTYNEQFF

d_call: TRBD2
v_call: TRBV27
clone_size: NA
j_call: TRBJ2-3
cdr3_nt: TGTGCCAGCAGTTTATCGTTTAGCGGGTTCACAGATACGCAGTATTTT
cdr3_aa: CASSLSFSGFTDTQYF

d_call: NA
v_call: TRBV5-1
clone_size: NA
j_call: TRBJ1-2
cdr3_nt: TGCGCCAGCAGCTTGGTGACAGGCAGCAACTATGGCTACACCTTC
cdr3_aa: CASSLVTGSNYGYTF

d_call: TRBD1
v_call: TRBV27
clone_size: NA
j_call: TRBJ2-2
cdr3_nt: TGTGCCAGCAGTACCACAGGGGCATCCACCGGGGAGCTGTTTTTT
cdr3_aa: CASSTTGASTGELFF

d_call: NA
v_call: TRBV15
clone_size: NA
j_call: TRBJ2-3
cdr3_nt: TGTGCCACCAGCAGTGGGGATTCCACAGATACGCAGTATTTT
cdr3_aa: CATSSGDSTDTQYF

d_call: NA
v_call: TRBV5-4
clone_size: once
j_call: TRBJ2-7
cdr3_nt: TGTGCGGAGGGGGAGGGGGAGACCTACGAGCAGTACTTC
cdr3_aa: CAEGEGETYEQYF

d_call: NA
v_call: TRBV6-5
clone_size: few
j_call: TRBJ2-5
cdr3_nt: TGTGCCAGCGGAGTGACCCAAGAGACCCAGTACTTC
cdr3_aa: CASGVTQETQYF

d_call: NA
v_call: TRBV5-4
clone_size: NA
j_call: TRBJ2-2
cdr3_nt: TGTGCCAGCACCGGGCCCTCCGGGGAGCTGTTTTTT
cdr3_aa: CASTGPSGELFF

d_call: NA
v_call: TRBV19
clone_size: once
j_call: TRBJ1-1
cdr3_nt: TGTGCCAGTAGTATGCGGCGGCAGGGGTTGAACACTGAAGCTTTCTTT
cdr3_aa: CASSMRRQGLNTEAFF

d_call: NA
v_call: TRBV4-2
clone_size: NA
j_call: TRBJ2-7
cdr3_nt: TGTGCCAGCAGCCTTGACCGGGACGCTTCTTACGAGCAGTACTTC
cdr3_aa: CASSLDRDASYEQYF

d_call: NA
v_call: TRBV29-1
clone_size: NA
j_call: TRBJ1-2
cdr3_nt: TGCAGCGTTGAAGATCTGAGAAGGGTAGGCTACACCTTC
cdr3_aa: CSVEDLRRVGYTF

d_call: TRBD1
v_call: TRBV7-2
clone_size: NA
j_call: TRBJ1-3
cdr3_nt: TGTGCCAGCAACCCTACAGGGGGAGGAAACACCATATATTTT
cdr3_aa: CASNPTGGGNTIYF

d_call: NA
v_call: TRBV7-7
clone_size: NA
j_call: TRBJ2-3
cdr3_nt: TGTGCCAGCAGCTTAGACAGGGGCACAGATACGCAGTATTTT
cdr3_aa: CASSLDRGTDTQYF